Following are 22 T cell receptor beta chains from one sample sequenced in a study of T-cell memory formation after mild COVID-19. TCRdb used MiXCR to reprocess the 5' RACE reads, holding one entry per CDR3 protein. In the table there are roughly 510,000 distinct CDR3 sequences, roughly 17% of which are singletons. Source material: PBMCs or a T cell subset sorted from them (not recorded which). The source of these receptors is an adult woman who had mild COVID-19 (a few samples of this study predate the infection). Cell type and time point are not known.

A few counts support this clonotype. The CDR3 region has the DNA TGCAGCGTTGAAGGAGTACTAGTTTCGGAGACCCAGTACTTC. As protein: CSVEGVLVSETQYF. The J gene is TRBJ2-5, the V gene TRBV29-1, with D tentatively TRBD2 (5 bases). CDR1 and CDR2 from the germline V gene are SQVTM and ANQGSEA. V dropped 1 base and J dropped 5 bases, with 14 bases sitting between them. The CDR3 has 14 residues.

Only one count was recorded for this clonotype. The V gene is TRBV12-3 or TRBV12-4, the J gene TRBJ2-2, with TRBD2 identical over 8 bases. The CDR3 is 16 residues long. The junction had 6 bases not matched to a gene; V was cut back by 6 bases and J by 0 bases. CDR3 loop: CASSRTSRSNTGELFF. The CDR3 DNA reads TGTGCCAGCAGCCGGACTAGCCGTTCGAACACCGGGGAGCTGTTTTTT.

In this sample, this clonotype turned up a few times. The rearrangement uses TRBV27 and TRBJ2-3; weak D call: TRBD2 (6 bases). V was pared by 7 bases and J by 2 bases, with 13 bases between. The CDR3 consists of 14 residues. Germline V gene data show CDR1 as MNHEY and CDR2 as SMNVEV (reference sequence). In DNA form, the CDR3 reads TGTGCCAGCACTCCGGGAGTAAACACAGATACGCAGTATTTT. This gives the protein CASTPGVNTDTQYF.

This rearrangement joins TRBV2 to TRBJ2-1; D uncertain. Trimming pared 8 bases from V and 1 base from J, leaving 24 bases between. CDR1 is SNHLY, CDR2 FYNNEI, per germline. The CDR3 spans 18 residues. This CDR3 is CASRKEVGRFGSYNEQFF. The CDR3 nucleotides read TGTGCCAGCCGAAAGGAAGTCGGGCGGTTCGGGTCCTACAATGAGCAGTTCTTC.

This clonotype came up a few times. J is TRBJ2-5 and V is TRBV19, with 7 bases lining up with TRBD2. CDR1 and CDR2 from the germline V gene are LNHDA and SQIVND (reference sequence). Trimming cost V 5 bases and J 0 bases; bases outside gene matches: 9. The CDR3 loop spans 16 amino acids. As DNA, the CDR3 is TGTGCCAGTAGTGGGAGGGCTAGGGGATACCAAGAGACCCAGTACTTC. This sequence encodes CASSGRARGYQETQYF.

In its sample, this clonotype was seen a few times. V usage is TRBV3-1 and J usage is TRBJ2-7; the match to TRBD1 covers 7 bases. From germline, CDR1 is LGHDT and CDR2 YNNKEL (reference sequence). CDR3 size: 16 residues. Germline trimming cut 4 bases from V and 0 bases from J; bases unmatched to any gene: 9. CDR3 loop: CASSRGTVRSSYEQYF. The CDR3 DNA reads as TGTGCCAGCAGCCGAGGGACAGTCCGAAGCTCCTACGAGCAGTACTTC.

Many counts were recorded for this clonotype. J is TRBJ2-6 and V is TRBV7-3; D may be TRBD1 (6 bases). V lost 5 bases, J lost 4 bases, and 18 bases lay in between. The CDR3 consists of 17 residues. CDR1 SGHTA and CDR2 FQGTGA come from the germline V gene. CDR3 in DNA: TGTGCCAGCAGCAAGAACAGGGTTTTGTCCGGGGCCAACGTCCTGACTTTC. This codes for CASSKNRVLSGANVLTF.

Comments on this clonotype: Just one base apart from a much larger clone, this may be a read error. CDR3 region: CDSSSGQGADTQYF. The CDR3 DNA reads as TGTGACAGCAGCTCGGGACAGGGGGCCGATACGCAGTATTTT. The chain has TRBV7-2 and TRBJ2-3, with 12 nucleotides matching TRBD1. CDR1 is SGHTA, CDR2 FQGNSA, per germline. The length of the CDR3 is 14 residues.

This clonotype showed up just a few times. V and J are TRBV19 and TRBJ2-7; D may be TRBD2 (6 bases). The CDR3 runs 15 residues. Germline CDR1 is LNHDA and CDR2 is SQIVND (reference sequence). Trimming shortened V by 3 bases and J by 0 bases, and 12 bases separated the two germline ends. The CDR3 region is CASSMLGGDSYEQYF. Here the CDR3 DNA reads TGTGCCAGTAGTATGTTGGGGGGTGACTCCTACGAGCAGTACTTC.

J is TRBJ2-7 and V is TRBV27; no definite D call. Looked up from germline, CDR1 is MNHEY and CDR2 is SMNVEV (reference sequence). V was cut by 5 bases and J by 3 bases, with 11 bases left in between. This CDR3 spans 13 amino acids. The chain's CDR3 is CASSAQQNYEQYF. The CDR3 region has the DNA TGTGCCAGCAGTGCTCAACAGAACTACGAGCAGTACTTC.

In this sample, this clonotype turned up a few times. The J gene is TRBJ1-5, the V gene TRBV10-3, with no clear D. The CDR3 covers 14 residues. The V gene lost 0 bases and the J gene lost 1 base, with 4 bases spanning the gap. The germline V gene has CDR1 ENHRY and CDR2 SYGVKD. The CDR3 region is CAISESGSNQPQHF. The CDR3 DNA reads TGTGCCATCAGTGAGTCAGGGAGCAATCAGCCCCAGCATTTT.

This clonotype occurred many times. This chain joins TRBV11-2 and TRBJ2-5; D is possibly TRBD2 (5 bases). Per the germline V gene, CDR1 is SGHAT and CDR2 is FQNNGV. V shed 5 bases and J shed 4 bases, with 17 bases lying between them. The CDR3 is 15 residues long. CDR3 loop: CASSPLPSLGETQYF. CDR3 sequence (DNA): TGTGCCAGCAGCCCCTTACCTAGCTTAGGAGAGACCCAGTACTTC.

In its sample, this clonotype was seen a few times. V gene TRBV12-3 or TRBV12-4 combines with J gene TRBJ1-2; 7 bases line up with TRBD1. The CDR3 spans 17 residues. The J segment lost 1 base and the V segment lost 5 bases, leaving 13 bases of the junction unmatched. CDR3 sequence (DNA): TGTGCCAGCAGTCCCCGGACAGGTCGCGCCTTTAACTATGGCTACACCTTC. Its protein is CASSPRTGRAFNYGYTF.

The V and J genes are TRBV7-8 and TRBJ1-2; D possibly corresponds to TRBD1 (6 bases). CDR3 size: 14 residues. CDR1 and CDR2 (germline): SGHVS, FQNEAQ. Deletions cut 6 bases from V and 3 bases from J, with 14 bases between. The CDR3 loop reads CASRLLGGDYGYTF. As DNA, the CDR3 is TGTGCCAGCAGATTACTAGGGGGGGACTATGGCTACACCTTC.

This clonotype has just a few counts. The chain combines TRBV7-9 with TRBJ1-3; D ambiguous. The V gene's germline CDR1 is SEHNR and CDR2 FQNEAQ (reference sequence). The CDR3 runs to 12 residues. Trimming left V 4 bases short and J 2 bases short, with 3 bases between. In DNA, the CDR3 is TGTGCCAGCAGCTATACTGGAAACACCATATATTTT. Translating gives CASSYTGNTIYF.

V and J are TRBV24-1 and TRBJ1-2; D is perhaps TRBD1 (6 bases). This CDR3 contains 13 residues. V shed 3 bases and J shed 2 bases, with 6 bases lying between them. CDR1 and CDR2 (germline): KGHDR, SFDVKD. The CDR3 DNA sequence: TGTGCCACCAGTGATGGACAGAACTATGGCTACACCTTC. Protein sequence: CATSDGQNYGYTF.

This clonotype was counted only a few times. The chain recombines TRBV9 with TRBJ2-1; D may be TRBD1 (6 bases). The ends were cut back, 4 bases at V and 4 bases at J, with 18 bases in the middle. Germline V lookup: CDR1 SGDLS, CDR2 YYNGEE. The CDR3 is 16 amino acids. Here the CDR3 DNA reads TGTGCCAGCAGCAACCTCGAGGGCAGGGGATACAATGAGCAGTTCTTC. Residues: CASSNLEGRGYNEQFF.

The chain carries TRBV30 and TRBJ2-6; TRBD1 matches 8 bases. The CDR3 extends over 17 amino acids. Germline V lookup: CDR1 GTSNPN, CDR2 SVGIG (reference sequence). The J segment lost 0 bases and the V segment lost 0 bases, leaving 4 bases of the junction unmatched. The CDR3 is CAWSVWTGPSGANVLTF. Written as DNA, the CDR3 is TGTGCCTGGAGTGTATGGACAGGGCCCTCTGGGGCCAACGTCCTGACTTTC.

This clonotype has more than one count but fewer than ten. The V gene is TRBV6-7, the J gene TRBJ2-1, with TRBD1 identical over 10 bases. TRBV6-7 is filed as an ORF, its function uncertain. V shed 0 bases and J 6 bases; nucleotides not matched to a gene: 11. This CDR3 region has 18 residues. The CDR3 nucleotides are TGTGCCAGCAGTTACTCGAAAATTTTCCGGGACAGGGGCAATGAGCAGTTCTTC. Its translation is CASSYSKIFRDRGNEQFF.

V and J are TRBV2 and TRBJ2-3, with D perhaps TRBD2 (5 bases). Germline V lookup: CDR1 SNHLY, CDR2 FYNNEI. The V end lost 7 bases, the J end lost 1 base, and 15 bases lay between the germline ends. The CDR3 has 15 amino acids. The CDR3 here is CASTLGDSRTDTQYF. The DNA of the CDR3 is TGTGCCAGCACCTTGGGAGACTCCCGCACAGATACGCAGTATTTT.

The CDR3 sequence: CATSDSGRDGYTF. The CDR3 region has the DNA TGTGCCACCAGCGACTCGGGTAGGGACGGCTACACCTTC. V and J are TRBV24-1 and TRBJ1-2; D perhaps matches TRBD1 (5 bases). Germline CDR1 is KGHDR and CDR2 is SFDVKD. V lost 7 bases and J lost 8, with 16 bases in between. This CDR3 contains 13 residues.

This chain links TRBV7-2 with TRBJ2-1; 8 bases are a match to TRBD2. Germline CDR1 is SGHTA and CDR2 is FQGNSA. V dropped 1 base and J dropped 8; count of bases not matched to a gene: 7. The CDR3 totals 15 residues. CDR3 protein: CASSLDAGGVDEQFF. The CDR3 DNA sequence: TGTGCCAGCAGCTTAGATGCGGGAGGAGTAGATGAGCAGTTCTTC.